One sample yielded the 8 T cell receptor beta chains listed below, sequenced in a study of cytomegalovirus exposure and HLA in healthy donors (TCRdb year 2017). The protocol used for the library was the immunoSEQ multiplex PCR assay. A mixture of 60 forward primers for TCR Vbeta segments and 13 reverse primers for TCR Jbeta segments was used in the multiplex PCR. TCRdb retrieved this table from immuneACCESS and kept in-frame rearrangements only. Not all clones are present; in checked studies, unresolved V genes account for under half, and no reason is known for the remainder. This sample gives around 220,000 clones in total; 83% of them show up just once. The leading ten clones occupy around 1.4% of the sample. What was sequenced was PBMCs. The receptors were sampled from a girl aged 10 to 17 in good health and CMV-seronegative.

The chain uses TRBV18 and TRBJ2-7; the D gene is possibly TRBD1 (6 bases). The V end lost 3 bases, the J end lost 0 bases, and 18 bases lay between the germline ends. The germline V gene encodes CDR1 KGHSH and CDR2 LQKENI. This CDR3 region has 17 residues. The CDR3 here is CASSPKRSGQYSYEQYF. The CDR3 nucleotides are TGTGCCAGCTCACCCAAGAGATCAGGACAGTACTCCTACGAGCAGTACTTC. Combining the CDR3 with reference TRBV18 and TRBJ2-7 gives the whole variable domain NAGVMQNPRHLVRRRGQEARLRCSPMKGHSHVYWYRQLPEEGLKFMVYLQKENIIDESGMPKERFSAEFPKEGPSILRIQQVVRGDSAAYFCASSPKRSGQYSYEQYFGPGTRLTVT.

V gene TRBV18 combines with J gene TRBJ1-2; D is possibly TRBD1 (6 bases). V lost 3 bases to trimming and J lost 0 bases, with 11 bases between them. CDR1 is KGHSH, CDR2 LQKENI, per germline. CDR3 size: 15 residues. This CDR3 reads CASSPEGGTNYGYTF. The DNA for the CDR3 is TGTGCCAGCTCACCTGAAGGGGGAACTAACTATGGCTACACCTTC.

The chain recombines TRBV7-8 with TRBJ1-1, with D possibly matching TRBD1 (5 bases). V was clipped by 0 bases and J by 4 bases, with 12 bases between them. Germline lookup yields CDR1 SGHVS and CDR2 FQNEAQ. The CDR3 extends over 15 amino acids. CDR3 protein: CASSLAPRVGTEAFF. The CDR3 coding sequence is TGTGCCAGCAGCTTAGCTCCCAGGGTGGGCACTGAAGCTTTCTTT. The whole variable domain, filled in from reference TRBV7-8 and TRBJ1-1, reads GAGVSQSPRYKVAKRGQDVALRCDPISGHVSLFWYQQALGQGPEFLTYFQNEAQLDKSGLPSDRFFAERPEGSVSTLKIQRTQQEDSAVYLCASSLAPRVGTEAFFGQGTRLTVV.

The sample holds a few counts of this clone. CDR3 protein: CASSSRGQTSGANVLTF. In DNA form, the CDR3 reads TGTGCCAGCAGCTCTAGAGGACAGACCTCTGGGGCCAACGTCCTGACTTTC. The chain joins TRBV7-2 to TRBJ2-6; D might be TRBD1 (6 bases). CDR3 length: 17 amino acids. Per the germline V gene, CDR1 is SGHTA and CDR2 is FQGNSA. V lost 4 bases, J lost 0 bases, and 13 bases lay in between.

This chain links TRBV27 with TRBJ1-3; TRBD1 matches at 7 bases. The J segment lost 0 bases and the V segment lost 5 bases, leaving 10 bases of the junction unmatched. Germline assignment: CDR1 MNHEY and CDR2 SMNVEV (reference sequence). The CDR3 length is 17 residues. CDR3 region: CASSSRTGLSSGNTIYF. The DNA of the CDR3 is TGTGCCAGCAGTAGTCGGACAGGACTCTCCTCTGGAAACACCATATATTTT.

The chain links TRBV28 to TRBJ1-6; TRBD1 might be the D (6 bases). V was pared by 6 bases and J by 7 bases, with 22 bases between. Germline lookup yields CDR1 MDHEN and CDR2 SYDVKM. The CDR3 has 17 amino acids. The CDR3 DNA is TGTGCCAGCAGGACGCTGGAAAACAGGGTGGGAAATTCACCCCTCCACTTT. This codes for CASRTLENRVGNSPLHF.

This chain connects TRBV6-5 to TRBJ2-1; weak D call: TRBD2 (7 bases). Germline CDR1 MNHEY, CDR2 SVGAGI. Trimming stripped 0 bases from V and 4 bases from J, with 13 bases between. The CDR3 runs to 16 residues. The CDR3 reads CASSYSEGGIYNEQFF. CDR3 in DNA: TGTGCCAGCAGTTACTCGGAGGGGGGGATTTACAATGAGCAGTTCTTC.

V and J are TRBV6-6 and TRBJ2-7; 7 nucleotides align to TRBD2. V trimming: 8 bases; J trimming: 3 bases; junction bases outside the gene matches: 7. Germline V lookup: CDR1 MNHNY, CDR2 SVGAGI (reference sequence). CDR3 length: 13 residues. In DNA form, the CDR3 reads TGTGCCAGCGTGGAAGGGGAGGGCTACGAGCAGTACTTC. It encodes CASVEGEGYEQYF.